The clone carrying this T cell receptor beta chain was observed many times. Its target is not known. CDR1 and CDR2 (germline): MDHEN, SYDVKM. The CDR3 spans 14 residues. The germline V and J ends were trimmed by 2 bases and 2 bases, with 9 bases remaining between them. The PBMCs were taken from around 9.1 ml of fresh peripheral blood. These data are taken from a study of T cells in Graves' hyperthyroidism and ophthalmopathy. Study information: Any treatment followed the collection of peripheral blood at initial diagnosis. Broader study findings: Blood samples included most of the expanded thyroid clonotypes exceeding 0.001.

The investigators amplified TCR beta CDR3 regions from RNA transcripts. First-round RT-PCR with HTBI primers amplified the TCR CDR3 region. TCRdb itself ran the multiplex PCR reads through MiXCR, one entry per CDR3 protein. Among roughly 700,000 distinct CDR3 sequences listed, about 18% were seen once. This TCR was recovered from a man between 50 and 59 years old with Graves' hyperthyroidism. The rearrangement uses TRBV28 and TRBJ1-2; D is perhaps TRBD1 (5 bases). Sequencing used blood. CDR3 loop: CASSLDAGNYGYTF. DNA for the CDR3: TGTGCCAGCAGTTTAGATGCAGGGAACTATGGCTACACCTTC.